Listed below are T cell receptor beta chains from one sample, sequenced in a study of blood T cell repertoires in COVID-19. Sequencing was performed with immunoSEQ multiplex PCR; in TCRdb, only in-frame clones are kept and a portion is missing. This sample has under 55,000 clones; 85% to 90% occur once, and the top ten carry 25% to 30%. The sequencing input was peripheral blood. The origin of the receptors is a human donor in a cohort sampled during active COVID-19. Each CDR3 is given with its conserved first and last residue. The D gene is left open where the match is weak. Some rows have no size entry. The others give once, few or many, or a class for an expanded clone.

v_call,clone_size,j_call,d_call,cdr3_aa,cdr3_nt
TRBV28,.,TRBJ2-1,.,CASSSRLDPGEQFF,TGTGCCAGCAGTTCCCGACTAGATCCTGGTGAGCAGTTCTTC
TRBV5-6,.,TRBJ2-1,TRBD1,CASSLVGGPSSYNEQFF,TGTGCCAGCAGCTTGGTAGGGGGCCCTAGCTCCTACAATGAGCAGTTCTTC
TRBV21-1,.,TRBJ2-7,.,CASRGQFYEQYF,TGTGCCAGCAGGGGGCAATTTTACGAGCAGTACTTC
TRBV6-5,.,TRBJ1-2,TRBD1,CASRPGQHNYGYTF,TGTGCCAGCAGGCCGGGACAGCATAACTATGGCTACACCTTC
TRBV5-1,.,TRBJ2-1,TRBD2,CASNSYSGGAYEQFF,TGCGCCAGCAACTCATATAGCGGGGGGGCTTATGAGCAGTTCTTC
TRBV5-1,.,TRBJ1-4,TRBD1,CASSLGQGDEKLFF,TGCGCCAGCAGCTTGGGGCAGGGGGATGAAAAACTGTTTTTT
TRBV10-3,.,TRBJ1-4,TRBD1,CATSGQENEKLFF,TGTGCCACCTCGGGACAGGAGAATGAAAAACTGTTTTTT
TRBV20-1,.,TRBJ2-3,.,CSVRVSDTQYF,TGCAGTGTGAGGGTGTCAGATACGCAGTATTTT
TRBV10-2,once,TRBJ1-1,TRBD1,CASSEPRQGLNTEAFF,TGCGCCAGCAGTGAGCCTAGACAGGGGCTGAACACTGAAGCTTTCTTT
TRBV5-1,.,TRBJ1-5,.,CASSRPGEPQHF,TGCGCCAGCAGCCGTCCGGGGGAGCCCCAGCATTTT
TRBV7-6,.,TRBJ2-7,TRBD1,CASSLEVTGMNEQYF,TGTGCCAGCAGCTTAGAAGTGACAGGGATGAACGAGCAGTACTTC
TRBV7-9,.,TRBJ1-4,.,CASSLAVLRGEKLFF,TGTGCCAGCAGCTTAGCGGTCCTACGGGGTGAAAAACTGTTTTTT
TRBV6-5,.,TRBJ2-5,TRBD1,CASRRTGQKETQYF,TGTGCCAGCAGGCGGACAGGGCAAAAAGAGACCCAGTACTTC
TRBV5-5,.,TRBJ2-7,TRBD1,CASSPTGQGYEQYF,TGTGCCAGCAGCCCCACGGGACAGGGCTACGAGCAGTACTTC
TRBV9,.,TRBJ1-1,TRBD1,CASSTRQGKNTEAFF,TGTGCCAGCAGCACCCGACAGGGAAAAAACACTGAAGCTTTCTTT
TRBV4-1,few,TRBJ2-1,.,CASSQVDRNNEQFF,TGCGCCAGCAGCCAAGTAGACAGAAACAATGAGCAGTTCTTC
TRBV19,.,TRBJ2-5,.,CASSIGVTDQETQYF,TGTGCCAGTAGTATAGGAGTGACAGACCAAGAGACCCAGTACTTC
TRBV9,.,TRBJ2-1,TRBD1,CASSPPGQVRYNEQFF,TGTGCCAGCAGCCCCCCGGGACAGGTAAGGTACAATGAGCAGTTCTTC
TRBV12-3/TRBV12-4,.,TRBJ1-2,.,CASRFGGNYGYTF,TGTGCCAGCCGATTCGGAGGTAACTATGGCTACACCTTC